The rows below give T cell receptor beta chains drawn from one sample of a study of shared clonotypes between healthy human individuals. Data came from immunoSEQ multiplex PCR; TCRdb stores just in-frame clones and leaves some out. The sample lists about a million clones; less than 85% were seen once. The sample comprised memory CD4+ T cells sorted from blood. These receptors were taken from a man between 18 and 29 years old in good health. CDR3s include the opening cysteine and the closing phenylalanine or tryptophan. Each record gives: D gene, V gene, clone size, J gene, CDR3 protein, CDR3 DNA. D genes are given only for firm matches. The size of a clone is reported for some rows only, either as once, few or many, or as a class for expanded clones.

TRBD1	TRBV5-4	.	TRBJ2-7	CASSSGTEYEQYF	TGTGCCAGCAGCTCCGGGACAGAATACGAGCAGTACTTC
TRBD1	TRBV28	.	TRBJ1-2	CATGGQDFYGYTF	TGTGCCACAGGGGGACAGGACTTCTATGGCTACACCTTC
TRBD1	TRBV4-3	.	TRBJ1-4	CASSQGDRGLEKLFF	TGCGCCAGCAGCCAAGGGGACAGGGGATTAGAAAAACTGTTTTTT
TRBD1	TRBV5-4	.	TRBJ2-7	CASSTTGADYEQYF	TGTGCCAGCAGCACGACAGGGGCGGATTACGAGCAGTACTTC
TRBD2	TRBV6-6	few	TRBJ2-5	CASRVTSGKSTETQYF	TGTGCCAGCAGGGTGACTAGCGGGAAGAGTACAGAGACCCAGTACTTC
.	TRBV11-3	.	TRBJ2-1	CASSLDGRGNEQFF	TGTGCCAGCAGCTTAGATGGGAGAGGGAATGAGCAGTTCTTC
.	TRBV6-6	.	TRBJ1-5	CASSYSGGPYQPQHF	TGTGCCAGCAGTTACTCGGGGGGGCCTTATCAGCCCCAGCATTTT
.	TRBV15	.	TRBJ2-6	CATSPWGDALIASGANVLTF	TGTGCCACCAGCCCCTGGGGAGACGCTCTGATCGCTTCTGGGGCCAACGTCCTGACTTTC
.	TRBV13	few	TRBJ1-2	CASSRFTAYGYTF	TGTGCCAGCAGCAGATTTACAGCGTATGGCTACACCTTC
TRBD2	TRBV6-6	.	TRBJ2-7	CASSSSGGYEQYF	TGTGCCAGCAGTTCTAGCGGGGGCTACGAGCAGTACTTC
.	TRBV5-8	.	TRBJ1-5	CASSLVTGRNQPQHF	TGTGCCAGCAGCTTGGTTACTGGGCGGAATCAGCCCCAGCATTTT
.	TRBV5-1	.	TRBJ1-1	CASSLEGREVGTEAFF	TGCGCCAGCAGCTTGGAGGGCAGGGAGGTGGGTACTGAAGCTTTCTTT
.	TRBV18	few	TRBJ1-1	CASSYTRDTEAFF	TGTGCCAGCTCATATACCCGGGACACTGAAGCTTTCTTT
.	TRBV5-4	.	TRBJ2-3	CASSLGRGDLTDTQYF	TGTGCCAGCAGCTTGGGGCGGGGCGACCTCACAGATACGCAGTATTTT
.	TRBV7-9	.	TRBJ1-4	CASDGGTTNEKLFF	TGTGCCAGCGACGGTGGAACAACTAATGAAAAACTGTTTTTT
.	TRBV7-9	.	TRBJ2-3	CASSRDGTLTDTQYF	TGTGCCAGCAGCCGCGACGGGACTCTCACAGATACGCAGTATTTT
.	TRBV6-6	few	TRBJ1-6	CASSTDSLLNNSPLHF	TGTGCCAGCAGTACGGACAGCCTGTTAAATAATTCACCCCTCCACTTT
.	TRBV18	.	TRBJ2-1	CASSPLRDNEQFF	TGTGCCAGCTCACCTCTTCGGGACAATGAGCAGTTCTTC
.	TRBV30	.	TRBJ2-7	CAWSVLWAYEQYF	TGTGCCTGGAGTGTACTTTGGGCCTACGAGCAGTACTTC
TRBD1	TRBV5-4	.	TRBJ1-1	CASSSSGGSRTEAFF	TGTGCCAGCAGCTCCTCAGGGGGCAGTAGGACTGAAGCTTTCTTT
.	TRBV19	.	TRBJ2-3	CASSTDSHPVTDTQYF	TGTGCCAGTAGTACAGACAGCCACCCGGTGACAGATACGCAGTATTTT
.	TRBV30	few	TRBJ1-5	CAWRRGSQHF	TGTGCCTGGAGGAGGGGGTCACAGCATTTT
.	TRBV19	.	TRBJ2-5	CASSIGRETQYF	TGTGCCAGTAGTATAGGGAGGGAGACCCAGTACTTC
.	TRBV11-2	.	TRBJ2-1	CASSLVAGLFNEQFF	TGTGCCAGCAGCTTAGTAGCAGGCTTATTCAATGAGCAGTTCTTC
TRBD1	TRBV6-1	.	TRBJ1-1	CASRGDRGTFTEAFF	TGTGCCAGCAGGGGGGACAGGGGCACTTTCACTGAAGCTTTCTTT
TRBD1	TRBV11-2	.	TRBJ1-2	CASSSGQGARGYGYTF	TGTGCCAGCAGCTCGGGACAGGGGGCGCGTGGCTATGGCTACACCTTC
TRBD1	TRBV9	many	TRBJ1-4	CASSVVGGRGEKLFF	TGTGCCAGCAGCGTAGTAGGGGGCAGAGGTGAAAAACTGTTTTTT
.	TRBV7-6	.	TRBJ2-3	CASSLARADTQYF	TGTGCCAGCAGCTTAGCCAGGGCAGATACGCAGTATTTT
.	TRBV18	few	TRBJ1-1	CASSPYGEAFF	TGTGCCAGCTCACCCTACGGAGAAGCTTTCTTT
.	TRBV30	many	TRBJ1-1	CAWSVFGRLNTEAFF	TGTGCCTGGAGTGTCTTTGGCAGATTGAACACTGAAGCTTTCTTT
.	TRBV7-6	.	TRBJ2-7	CASSLVGTSYEQYF	TGTGCCAGCAGCTTAGTTGGGACGAGTTACGAGCAGTACTTC
.	TRBV10-3	.	TRBJ2-1	CAISGTDSYNEQFF	TGTGCCATCAGCGGGACGGACTCCTACAATGAGCAGTTCTTC
.	TRBV19	.	TRBJ2-3	CASSTQTGRYTDTQYF	TGTGCCAGTAGTACCCAGACAGGACGGTACACAGATACGCAGTATTTT
.	TRBV10-1	.	TRBJ2-3	CASSESKGFYTDTQYF	TGCGCCAGCAGTGAGTCTAAGGGATTTTACACAGATACGCAGTATTTT
.	TRBV5-6	.	TRBJ1-3	CASSKDTFSGNTIYF	TGTGCCAGCAGCAAGGACACTTTCTCTGGAAACACCATATATTTT